This T cell receptor beta chain was observed in a study of blood T cell repertoires in COVID-19. Study overall: PBMCs, B-cell-depleted T cells, or T cells provided the cDNA or gDNA that made up the material.

V lost 2 bases and J lost 6; bases outside the gene matches: 4. CDR1 and CDR2 from the germline V gene are SGHRS and YFSETQ. CDR3 length: 14 residues. Libraries were prepared by immunoSEQ multiplex PCR; TCRdb keeps only in-frame clonotypes and omits some of them. The repertoire holds roughly 120,000 clones, approximately 82% seen once, with 2% to 2.5% in the top ten. The sequence was obtained from a man younger than 45 with acute or convalescent COVID-19. The chain carries TRBV5-1 and TRBJ2-1, with TRBD1 matching 8 bases. Sequenced input: peripheral blood. The CDR3 nucleotides read TGCGCCAGCAGCTTAGGACAGGGCTCCAATGAGCAGTTCTTC. Protein: CASSLGQGSNEQFF.